This T cell receptor beta chain is drawn from a study of graft-versus-host responses after intestinal transplantation. About this clone itself: Its antigen is not identified.

CDR3 size: 15 residues. The germline gives CDR1 SQVTM, CDR2 ANQGSEA. V lost 1 base to trimming and J lost 12 bases; unmatched junction nucleotides: 8. The assay was immunoSEQ multiplex PCR, and TCRdb's table has in-frame clones only and misses some. Of 38,000 or so clones in the sample, roughly 95% were seen once. The source of this sequence is a human donor who was the organ donor for an intestinal transplant. The genes are TRBV29-1 and TRBJ2-1, with 14 bases identical to TRBD2. The source material was unstimulated CD8+ T cells sorted from spleen or lymph node cells, sampled before transplant. The CDR3 spells CSVEGNQGTSGGQFF. The DNA of the CDR3 is TGCAGCGTTGAAGGGAATCAGGGGACTAGCGGGGGGCAGTTCTTC.